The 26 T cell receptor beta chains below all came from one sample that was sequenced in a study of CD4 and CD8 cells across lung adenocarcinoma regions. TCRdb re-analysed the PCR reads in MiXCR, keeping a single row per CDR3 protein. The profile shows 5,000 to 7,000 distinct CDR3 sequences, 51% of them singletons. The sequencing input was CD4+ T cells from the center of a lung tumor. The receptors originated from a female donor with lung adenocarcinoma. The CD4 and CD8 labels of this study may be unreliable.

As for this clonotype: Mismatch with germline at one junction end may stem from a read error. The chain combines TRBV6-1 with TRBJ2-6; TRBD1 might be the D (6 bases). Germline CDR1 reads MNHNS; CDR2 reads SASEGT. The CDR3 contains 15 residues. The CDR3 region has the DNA TGTGCCAGCACCCTGGACAGCTCTGGGGCCAACGTCCAGAACTTC. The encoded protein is CASTLDSSGANVQNF.

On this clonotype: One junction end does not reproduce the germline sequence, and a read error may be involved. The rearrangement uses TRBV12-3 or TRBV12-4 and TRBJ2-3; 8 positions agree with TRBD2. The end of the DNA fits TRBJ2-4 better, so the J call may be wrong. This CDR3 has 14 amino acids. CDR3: CASRKSGSKNIQYF. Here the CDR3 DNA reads TGTGCCAGCAGGAAAAGCGGGAGCAAAAATATTCAGTACTTC.

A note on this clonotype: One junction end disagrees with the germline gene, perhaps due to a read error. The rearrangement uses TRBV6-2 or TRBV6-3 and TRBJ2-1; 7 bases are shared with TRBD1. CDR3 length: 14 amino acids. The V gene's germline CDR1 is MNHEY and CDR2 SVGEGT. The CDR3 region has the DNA TGTGCCAGCAGCACGGGACAGACAACCGGGGAGCAGTTTTTC. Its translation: CASSTGQTTGEQFF.

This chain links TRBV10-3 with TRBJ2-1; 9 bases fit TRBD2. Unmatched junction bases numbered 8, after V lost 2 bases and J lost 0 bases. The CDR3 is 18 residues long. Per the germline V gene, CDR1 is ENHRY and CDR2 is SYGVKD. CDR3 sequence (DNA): TGTGCCATCAGTGAGGGGATAGCGGGGGCCTTCTCCTACAATGAGCAGTTCTTC. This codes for CAISEGIAGAFSYNEQFF.

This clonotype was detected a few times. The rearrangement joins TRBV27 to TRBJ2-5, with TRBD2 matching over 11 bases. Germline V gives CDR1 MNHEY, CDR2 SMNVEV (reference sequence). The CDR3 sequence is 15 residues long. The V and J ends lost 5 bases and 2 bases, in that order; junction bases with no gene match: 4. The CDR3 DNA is TGTGCCAGCAGTCGCCGGACTAGCGGGCAAGAGACCCAGTACTTC. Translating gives CASSRRTSGQETQYF.

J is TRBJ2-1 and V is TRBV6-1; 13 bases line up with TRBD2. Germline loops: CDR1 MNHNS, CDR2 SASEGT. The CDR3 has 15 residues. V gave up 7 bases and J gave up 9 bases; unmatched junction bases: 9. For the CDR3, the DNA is TGTGCCAGCAAAAGACTAGCGGGAGGAAACGGTGAGCAGTTCTTC. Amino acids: CASKRLAGGNGEQFF.

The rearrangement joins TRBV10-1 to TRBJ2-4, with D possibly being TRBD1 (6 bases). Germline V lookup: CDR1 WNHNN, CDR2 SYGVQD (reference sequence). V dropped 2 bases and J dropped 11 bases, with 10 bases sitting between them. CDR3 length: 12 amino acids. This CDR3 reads CASSETGSVQYF. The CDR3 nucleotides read TGCGCCAGCAGTGAGACAGGGTCTGTTCAGTACTTC.

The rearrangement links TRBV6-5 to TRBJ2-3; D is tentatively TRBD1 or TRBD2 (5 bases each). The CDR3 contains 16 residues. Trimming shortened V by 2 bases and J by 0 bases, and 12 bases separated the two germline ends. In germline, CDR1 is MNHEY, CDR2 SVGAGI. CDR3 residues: CASSYSGHGSTDTQYF. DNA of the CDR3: TGTGCCAGCAGTTACAGCGGACACGGGAGCACAGATACGCAGTATTTT.

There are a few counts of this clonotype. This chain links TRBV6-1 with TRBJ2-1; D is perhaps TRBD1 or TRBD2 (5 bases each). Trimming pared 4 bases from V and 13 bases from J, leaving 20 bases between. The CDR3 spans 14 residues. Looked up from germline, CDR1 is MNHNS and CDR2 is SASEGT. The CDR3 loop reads CASSGTWGIETQFF. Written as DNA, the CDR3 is TGTGCCAGCAGTGGAACTTGGGGGATAGAGACCCAGTTCTTC.

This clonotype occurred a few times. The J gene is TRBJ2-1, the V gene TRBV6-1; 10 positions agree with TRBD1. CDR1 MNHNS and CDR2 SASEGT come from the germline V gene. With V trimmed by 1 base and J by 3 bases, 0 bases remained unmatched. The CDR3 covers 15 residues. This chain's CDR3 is CASSEGTGGYNEQFF. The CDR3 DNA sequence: TGTGCCAGCAGTGAAGGGACAGGGGGCTACAATGAGCAGTTCTTC.

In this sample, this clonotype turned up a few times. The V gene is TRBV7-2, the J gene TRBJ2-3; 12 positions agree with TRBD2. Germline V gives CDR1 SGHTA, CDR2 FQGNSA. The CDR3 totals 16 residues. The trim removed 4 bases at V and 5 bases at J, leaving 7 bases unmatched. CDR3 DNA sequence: TGTGCCAGCAGCTCCTCTAGCGGGGGGGCCCAAGATACGCAGTATTTT. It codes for CASSSSSGGAQDTQYF.

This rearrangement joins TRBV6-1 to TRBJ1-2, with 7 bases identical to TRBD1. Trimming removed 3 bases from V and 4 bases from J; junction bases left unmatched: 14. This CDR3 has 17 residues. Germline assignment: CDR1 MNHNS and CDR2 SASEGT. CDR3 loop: CASSERTGLPRGYGYTF. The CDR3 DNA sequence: TGTGCCAGCAGTGAGAGGACAGGACTCCCGCGGGGCTATGGCTACACCTTC.

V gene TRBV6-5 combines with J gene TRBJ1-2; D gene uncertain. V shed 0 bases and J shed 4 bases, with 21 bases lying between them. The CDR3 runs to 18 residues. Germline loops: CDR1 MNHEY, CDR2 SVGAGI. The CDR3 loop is CASSYSNPLPGKGYGYTF. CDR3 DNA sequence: TGTGCCAGCAGTTACTCAAATCCCCTCCCGGGGAAAGGCTATGGCTACACCTTC.

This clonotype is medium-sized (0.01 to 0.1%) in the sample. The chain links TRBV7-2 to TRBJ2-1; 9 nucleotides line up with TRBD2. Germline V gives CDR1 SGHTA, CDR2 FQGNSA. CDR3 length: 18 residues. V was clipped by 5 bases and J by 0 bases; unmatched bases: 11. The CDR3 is CASSLRLAALSSYNEQFF. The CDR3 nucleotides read TGTGCCAGCAGCCTCAGACTAGCGGCCTTGAGCTCCTACAATGAGCAGTTCTTC.

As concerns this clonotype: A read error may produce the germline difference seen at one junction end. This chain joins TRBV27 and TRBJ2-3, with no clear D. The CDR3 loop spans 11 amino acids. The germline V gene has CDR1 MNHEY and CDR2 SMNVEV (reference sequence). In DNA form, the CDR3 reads TGTGCCAGGACCGACAAAAATATTCAGTACTTT. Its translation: CARTDKNIQYF.

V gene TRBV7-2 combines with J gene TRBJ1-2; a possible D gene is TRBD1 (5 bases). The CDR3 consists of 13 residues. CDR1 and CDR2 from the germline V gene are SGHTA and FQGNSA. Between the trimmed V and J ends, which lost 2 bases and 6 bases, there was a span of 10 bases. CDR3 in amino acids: CASSLQGTDGYTF. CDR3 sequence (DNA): TGTGCCAGCAGCTTACAGGGAACGGATGGCTACACCTTC.

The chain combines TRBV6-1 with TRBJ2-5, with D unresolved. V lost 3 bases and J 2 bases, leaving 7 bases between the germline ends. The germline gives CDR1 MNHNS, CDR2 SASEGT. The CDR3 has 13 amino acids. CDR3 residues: CASSEAAQETQYF. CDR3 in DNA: TGTGCCAGCAGTGAGGCTGCTCAAGAGACCCAGTACTTC.

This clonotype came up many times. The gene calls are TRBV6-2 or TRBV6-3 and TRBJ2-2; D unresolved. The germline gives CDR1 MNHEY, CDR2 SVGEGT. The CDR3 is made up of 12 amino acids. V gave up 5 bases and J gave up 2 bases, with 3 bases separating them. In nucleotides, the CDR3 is TGTGCCAGCAGTCTTAACACCGGGGAGCTGTTTTTT. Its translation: CASSLNTGELFF.

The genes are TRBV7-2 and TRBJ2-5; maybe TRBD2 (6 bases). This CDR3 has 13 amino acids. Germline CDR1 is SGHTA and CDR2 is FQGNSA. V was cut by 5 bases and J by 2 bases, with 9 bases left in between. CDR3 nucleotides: TGTGCCAGCAGCCGGGAGACTCAAGAGACCCAGTACTTC. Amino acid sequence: CASSRETQETQYF. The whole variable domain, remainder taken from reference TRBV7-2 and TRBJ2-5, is GAGVSQSPSNKVTEKGKDVELRCDPISGHTALYWYRQSLGQGLEFLIYFQGNSAPDKSGLPSDRFSAERTGGSVSTLTIQRTQQEDSAVYLCASSRETQETQYFGPGTRLLVL.

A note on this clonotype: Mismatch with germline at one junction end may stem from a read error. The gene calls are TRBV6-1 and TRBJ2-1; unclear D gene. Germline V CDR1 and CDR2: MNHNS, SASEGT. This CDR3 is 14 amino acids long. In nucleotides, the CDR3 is TGTGCCAGCAGGGCGGCTGGCACCTACGATGAGCAGTATTTC. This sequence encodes CASRAAGTYDEQYF.

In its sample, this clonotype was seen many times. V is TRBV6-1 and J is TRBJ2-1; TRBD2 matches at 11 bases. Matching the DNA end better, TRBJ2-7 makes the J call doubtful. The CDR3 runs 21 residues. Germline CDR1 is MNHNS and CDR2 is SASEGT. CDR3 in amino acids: CASSERADRGVAGGRSYEQYF. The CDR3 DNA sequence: TGTGCCAGCAGTGAAAGGGCGGATAGGGGGGTAGCGGGAGGGCGGTCCTACGAGCAGTACTTC.

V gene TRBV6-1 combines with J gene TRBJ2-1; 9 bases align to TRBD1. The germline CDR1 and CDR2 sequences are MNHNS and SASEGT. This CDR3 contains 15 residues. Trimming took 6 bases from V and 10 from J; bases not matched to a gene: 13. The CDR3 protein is CASRPGTGFSYEQFF. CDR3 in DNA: TGTGCCAGCAGGCCCGGGACAGGGTTCTCCTACGAGCAGTTCTTC.

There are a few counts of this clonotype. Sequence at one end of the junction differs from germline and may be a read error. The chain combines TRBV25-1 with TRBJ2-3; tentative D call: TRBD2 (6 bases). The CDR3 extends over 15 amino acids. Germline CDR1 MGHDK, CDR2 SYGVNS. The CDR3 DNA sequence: TGTGCCAGCAGTACCTACGGGGGAGCCCGAGATACCCAGTATTTC. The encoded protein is CASSTYGGARDTQYF.

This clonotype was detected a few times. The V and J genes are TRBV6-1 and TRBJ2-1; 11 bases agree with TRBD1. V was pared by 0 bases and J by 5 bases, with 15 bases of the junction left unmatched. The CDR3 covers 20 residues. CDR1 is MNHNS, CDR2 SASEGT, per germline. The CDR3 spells CASSEAPGAGQGDGNNEQFF. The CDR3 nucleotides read TGTGCCAGCAGTGAAGCCCCCGGTGCGGGACAGGGGGATGGAAACAATGAGCAGTTCTTC.

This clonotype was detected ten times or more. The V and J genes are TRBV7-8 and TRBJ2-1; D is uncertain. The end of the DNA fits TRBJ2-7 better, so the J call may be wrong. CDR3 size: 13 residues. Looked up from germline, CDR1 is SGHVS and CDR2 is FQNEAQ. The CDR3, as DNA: TGTGCCAGCAGCCCAGACTCTAGTCGCGAGCAGTACTTC. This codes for CASSPDSSREQYF.

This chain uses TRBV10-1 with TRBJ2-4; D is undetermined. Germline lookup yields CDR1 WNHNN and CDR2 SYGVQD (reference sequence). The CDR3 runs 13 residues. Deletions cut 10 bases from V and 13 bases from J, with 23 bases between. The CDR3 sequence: CATELGAKNTQYF. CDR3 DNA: TGCGCCACGGAGCTAGGAGCTAAAAATACGCAGTACTTC.